This T cell receptor (beta chain) was sequenced in a study of cytomegalovirus exposure and HLA in healthy donors. For the study at large: Drawn from HLA-typed donors, approximately 85 million unique TCRs were held in an early data release.

Study results and limitations: V- and J-gene trimming of TCR beta was linked (in a later analysis) to a missense DCLRE1C variant.

Germline-derived CDR1 and CDR2 are MNHEY and SMNVEV (reference sequence). CDR3 length: 13 amino acids. Trimming took 0 bases from V and 6 from J, leaving 6 bases between them. The PCR employed 60 Vbeta primers together with 13 Jbeta primers. This table comes from immunoSEQ multiplex PCR, and its TCRdb copy is limited to in-frame clones, with some not included. Of 70,000 to 90,000 clones listed, 72% are singletons. About this clone: Its matching antigen is unknown.

The sequenced material came from PBMCs. The receptor was derived from a man aged 55 to 70 in good health and CMV-seropositive. The chain joins TRBV27 to TRBJ2-1; D ambiguous. The CDR3 region is CASSLSATNEQFF. In DNA form, the CDR3 reads TGTGCCAGCAGTTTATCGGCAACCAATGAGCAGTTCTTC.